These 18 T cell receptor beta chains share one sample of origin, sequenced in a study of regulatory T cells in long-lasting Graves disease. Arm-PCR of CDR3 regions and iRepertoire HTBI primers were used to build TCR beta libraries. In TCRdb, the multiplex PCR reads were re-called with MiXCR into one record per CDR3 protein. Here the sample spans about 290,000 distinct CDR3 sequences, 20% to 25% being singletons. Time point denoted: persistent/refractory GD, antithyroid drugs over 5 years with positive TRAb. Preparation of the TCR library used RNA extracted from PBMCs. The material was peripheral blood mononuclear cells (PBMCs), obtained when the disease was refractory, from a patient treated with antithyroid drugs. The receptors were gathered from a female donor with Graves disease.

The table lists this clonotype with many counts. The CDR3 nucleotides are TGTGCCAGCAGGCTCACTCCGGGACGGGAAGCTTTCTTT. Its protein product is CASRLTPGREAFF. The chain is built from TRBV11-2 and TRBJ1-1, with D tentatively TRBD1 (5 bases). The CDR3 is made up of 13 amino acids. CDR1 SGHAT and CDR2 FQNNGV come from the germline V gene. V was pared by 6 bases and J by 8 bases, with 16 bases between.

The chain joins TRBV12-3 or TRBV12-4 to TRBJ2-1; the match to TRBD2 covers 9 bases. The J segment lost 10 bases and the V segment lost 7 bases, leaving 17 bases of the junction unmatched. There are 16 residues in the CDR3. CDR3 in amino acids: CASTKSSGSTGKEQFF. The CDR3 DNA sequence: TGTGCCAGCACCAAAAGTAGCGGGAGTACCGGGAAGGAGCAGTTCTTC.

This clonotype was observed a few times. This chain links TRBV19 with TRBJ1-5, with unresolved D. V lost 5 bases and J lost 9, with 11 bases in between. Germline V gives CDR1 LNHDA, CDR2 SQIVND (reference sequence). CDR3 size: 12 residues. CDR3 coding DNA: TGTGCCAGTAGTTGGGGTACATGGCCCCAGCATTTT. Its translation: CASSWGTWPQHF.

This clonotype was seen many times. V gene TRBV11-2 combines with J gene TRBJ2-7, with D tentatively TRBD1 or TRBD2 (5 bases each). V was pared by 5 bases and J by 4 bases, with 12 bases between. This CDR3 comprises 13 residues. In germline, CDR1 is SGHAT, CDR2 FQNNGV. The CDR3 loop reads CASSLGTWYEQYF. CDR3 nucleotides: TGTGCCAGCAGCCTCGGGACGTGGTACGAGCAGTACTTC.

In this sample, this clonotype turned up a few times. The chain is built from TRBV27 and TRBJ2-7; 7 bases fit TRBD1. Germline V lookup: CDR1 MNHEY, CDR2 SMNVEV (reference sequence). Trimming removed 6 bases from V and 3 bases from J; junction bases left unmatched: 8. CDR3 length equals 14 residues. The CDR3 sequence: CASSRTGEFYEQYF. The CDR3 nucleotides are TGTGCCAGCAGCAGGACAGGCGAATTCTACGAGCAGTACTTC.

This clonotype occurred once. The gene calls are TRBV7-2 and TRBJ2-5, with D maybe TRBD2 (5 bases). The V end was cut by 7 bases, the J end by 2 bases, with 17 bases between. CDR3 length: 15 residues. From germline, CDR1 is SGHTA and CDR2 FQGNSA. In DNA form, the CDR3 reads TGTGCCAGCACACTAGGAGGAGCGCGTCAAGAGACCCAGTACTTC. Protein product: CASTLGGARQETQYF.

This clonotype has just a few counts. V and J are TRBV6-5 and TRBJ2-7; D is uncertain. This CDR3 spans 12 amino acids. Trimming removed 2 bases from V and 5 bases from J, with 7 bases in between. In germline, CDR1 is MNHEY, CDR2 SVGAGI. The CDR3 reads CASSYIPHEQYF. The CDR3 region has the DNA TGTGCCAGCAGTTACATCCCACACGAGCAGTACTTC.

This clonotype showed up many times. V gene TRBV6-1 combines with J gene TRBJ2-7, with D unclear. CDR3 length: 10 residues. Germline V gene lookup returns CDR1 MNHNS and CDR2 SASEGT. The V gene lost 5 bases and the J gene lost 2 bases, with 1 base spanning the gap. CDR3 bases: TGTGCCAGCAGTACCTACGAGCAGTACTTC. Residues: CASSTYEQYF.

This clonotype has at least ten counts. This chain connects TRBV28 to TRBJ2-7; D could derive from TRBD1 or TRBD2 (7 bases each). Trimming took off 7 bases at V and 7 bases at J, with 23 bases between the two ends. There are 15 residues in the CDR3. Germline-derived CDR1 and CDR2 are MDHEN and SYDVKM. The CDR3 DNA follows: TGTGCCAGCACCCCCGAAGGGGAGGGGGCAGGGGAGCAGTACTTC. Protein: CASTPEGEGAGEQYF.

This clonotype was seen only a few times. The chain carries TRBV20-1 and TRBJ1-6; D is unclear. V was shortened by 2 bases and J by 10 bases, with 18 bases between the two germline ends. CDR1 and CDR2 from the germline V gene are DFQATT and SNEGSKA (reference sequence). The CDR3 runs 15 residues. The CDR3 protein is CSARIGGPWPSPLHF. CDR3 bases: TGCAGTGCTAGAATTGGCGGTCCCTGGCCGTCACCCCTCCACTTT.

This clonotype has ten or more counts. V and J are TRBV28 and TRBJ1-2; D ambiguous. V shed 2 bases and J shed 4 bases, with 8 bases lying between them. Germline lookup yields CDR1 MDHEN and CDR2 SYDVKM. This CDR3 spans 13 amino acids. The CDR3 spells CASSLAQPYGYTF. CDR3 nucleotide sequence: TGTGCCAGCAGTTTAGCACAGCCCTATGGCTACACCTTC.

The chain recombines TRBV12-3 or TRBV12-4 with TRBJ2-1; TRBD1 agrees at 12 bases. The CDR3 is 18 residues long. The V and J ends lost 7 bases and 6 bases, in that order; junction bases with no gene match: 16. CDR3 sequence: CASTSGTGGIATGNEQFF. The CDR3 DNA sequence: TGTGCCAGCACCTCCGGGACAGGGGGCATCGCCACCGGCAATGAGCAGTTCTTC.

This clonotype was seen many times. This chain uses TRBV2 with TRBJ2-5, with 7 bases fitting TRBD2. Per the germline V gene, CDR1 is SNHLY and CDR2 is FYNNEI. V shed 0 bases, J shed 5 bases, and the junction held 9 bases outside the gene matches. The CDR3 is 16 amino acids. The CDR3 bases are TGTGCCAGCAGTGAAGCGCGGCCGGGAGGAGTGGAGACCCAGTACTTC. This codes for CASSEARPGGVETQYF.

This clonotype showed up just a few times. The V gene is TRBV4-2, the J gene TRBJ2-1, with a weak D call TRBD2 (5 bases). Trimming shortened V by 5 bases and J by 15 bases, and 17 bases separated the two germline ends. CDR1 is LGHNA, CDR2 YNFKEQ, per germline. The CDR3 runs to 12 residues. CDR3 sequence: CASSVRGDHPFF. The CDR3 DNA sequence: TGTGCCAGCAGCGTTCGGGGAGATCATCCGTTCTTC.

This clonotype was seen many times. This rearrangement joins TRBV18 to TRBJ2-5; D is ambiguous. The CDR3 runs to 13 residues. The ends were cut back, 4 bases at V and 5 bases at J, with 11 bases in the middle. The germline gives CDR1 KGHSH, CDR2 LQKENI. DNA of the CDR3: TGTGCCAGCTCACGGGCCCTAAGGGAGACCCAGTACTTC. Protein sequence: CASSRALRETQYF.

This clonotype was counted at least ten times. This rearrangement joins TRBV28 to TRBJ2-7; possible D gene TRBD1, 7 bases. V lost 4 bases to trimming and J lost 4 bases, with 14 bases between them. Germline CDR1 is MDHEN and CDR2 is SYDVKM. The CDR3 loop spans 14 amino acids. CDR3 in DNA: TGTGCCAGCAGTTCAGGAGGGGGCAAGTACGAGCAGTACTTC. It specifies CASSSGGGKYEQYF.

This clonotype was counted at least ten times. The chain employs TRBV7-2 and TRBJ1-2, with D perhaps matching TRBD1 (6 bases). Per the germline V gene, CDR1 is SGHTA and CDR2 is FQGNSA. V lost 4 bases and J lost 0, with 15 bases in between. The length of the CDR3 is 16 residues. The CDR3: CASSWAGAASNYGYTF. In nucleotides, the CDR3 is TGTGCCAGCAGCTGGGCGGGGGCAGCCTCTAACTATGGCTACACCTTC.

CDR3 region: CASSVVGPETQYF. The CDR3 DNA is TGTGCCAGCAGTGTAGTAGGGCCCGAGACCCAGTACTTC. The chain couples TRBV6-1 to TRBJ2-5; D call uncertain. The germline CDR1 and CDR2 sequences are MNHNS and SASEGT. This CDR3 has 13 amino acids. The V end was cut by 4 bases, the J end by 5 bases, with 11 bases between.